Listed here are 20 T cell receptor beta chains from one sample, sequenced in a study of breast tumors, draining lymph nodes, adjacent tissues. Samples came from axillary lymph nodes draining the breast cancer. TCRdb re-called the multiplex PCR reads with MiXCR, one entry per CDR3 protein. The repertoire has approximately 210,000 distinct CDR3 sequences, approximately 36% of them found once; the top ten carry 3% to 4%. Sequencing was done on a sample of axillary lymph node tissue. All receptors come from a female donor with breast cancer. Some clones in this sample may be carry-over from other donors' samples.

This sequence joins TRBV7-8 and TRBJ2-1; 11 nucleotides line up with TRBD2. V lost 6 bases and J lost 10; bases outside the gene matches: 8. Germline V CDR1 and CDR2: SGHVS, FQNEAQ. The CDR3 loop spans 14 amino acids. CDR3 coding DNA: TGTGCCAGCAGTTTAACTAGCGGGAGCTACGAGCAGTTCTTC. Its translation: CASSLTSGSYEQFF.

This clonotype appeared many times. This chain joins TRBV20-1 and TRBJ2-7; 8 nucleotides line up with TRBD1. V trimming: 3 bases; J trimming: 0 bases; junction bases outside the gene matches: 19. In germline, CDR1 is DFQATT, CDR2 SNEGSKA (reference sequence). This CDR3 comprises 19 residues. The CDR3 DNA is TGCAGTGCTAGCGGACAGGGTGTAGGGGCTAGCTTAGCCTCCTACGAGCAGTACTTC. Its translation: CSASGQGVGASLASYEQYF.

A note on this clonotype: Since a much larger clone is just one base distant, this may be a read error. The chain uses TRBV7-3 and TRBJ2-2; TRBD1 matches at 9 bases. V was clipped by 8 bases and J by 4 bases; unmatched bases: 8. Germline V gene data show CDR1 as SGHTA and CDR2 as FQGTGA. CDR3 length: 15 amino acids. CDR3 loop: CASGIGQGFTGELFF. CDR3 nucleotides: TGTGCCAGCGGCATAGGACAGGGGTTCACCGGGGAGCTGTTTTTT.

At least ten counts were recorded for this clonotype. This chain connects TRBV4-1 to TRBJ2-1, with TRBD1 identical over 10 bases. The V segment lost 4 bases and the J segment 6 bases; nucleotides outside the gene matches: 3. The CDR3 has 14 amino acids. Germline values: CDR1 MGHRA, CDR2 YSYEKL. The CDR3 sequence: CASSPGQGGNEQFF. The CDR3, as DNA: TGCGCCAGCAGCCCCGGACAGGGGGGCAATGAGCAGTTCTTC.

This clonotype occurred many times. The chain recombines TRBV19 with TRBJ1-4; TRBD1 matches at 11 bases. Germline trimming cut 5 bases from V and 4 bases from J; bases unmatched to any gene: 6. This CDR3 comprises 16 residues. Germline CDR1 reads LNHDA; CDR2 reads SQIVND (reference sequence). CDR3 in amino acids: CASSPDRGRYNEKLFF. For the CDR3, the DNA is TGTGCCAGTAGTCCGGACAGGGGGCGTTATAATGAAAAACTGTTTTTT.

The table lists this clonotype with many counts. V and J are TRBV5-1 and TRBJ1-6; 8 nucleotides agree with TRBD1. The V segment lost 3 bases and the J segment 9 bases; nucleotides outside the gene matches: 5. This CDR3 is 14 amino acids long. Germline CDR1 is SGHRS and CDR2 is YFSETQ. Written as DNA, the CDR3 is TGCGCCAGCAGCTATGGACAGGGTAGTTCACCCCTCCACTTT. Translating it yields CASSYGQGSSPLHF.

The chain joins TRBV2 to TRBJ1-4, with 8 bases that match TRBD1. Germline V gene lookup returns CDR1 SNHLY and CDR2 FYNNEI. The CDR3 sequence is 17 residues long. After removal of 7 bases from V and 0 bases from J, the junction contained 10 bases not matched to a gene. The CDR3 DNA is TGTGCCAGCAAAAACACAGCGGACAGGGCAACTAATGAAAAACTGTTTTTT. It translates to CASKNTADRATNEKLFF.

This clonotype was detected many times. The V gene is TRBV24-1, the J gene TRBJ2-3; D unresolved. There are 14 residues in the CDR3. V gave up 5 bases and J gave up 5 bases, with 13 bases separating them. The V gene's germline CDR1 is KGHDR and CDR2 SFDVKD. CDR3 sequence: CATSAFGPRDTQYF. DNA of the CDR3: TGTGCCACCAGTGCTTTCGGGCCCAGAGATACGCAGTATTTT.

The rearrangement uses TRBV6-6 and TRBJ2-3, with 7 positions matching TRBD1. J lost 5 bases, V lost 7 bases, and 9 bases had no gene match. CDR3 length: 14 amino acids. Per germline, CDR1 MNHNY and CDR2 SVGAGI (reference sequence). The CDR3, as DNA: TGTGCCAGCATCCCGGACAGGTTGGGAGATACGCAGTATTTT. Its protein product is CASIPDRLGDTQYF.

This clonotype was seen ten or more times. This sequence joins TRBV11-3 and TRBJ2-7, with D hard to call. Germline lookup yields CDR1 SGHNT and CDR2 YENEEA. The CDR3 runs 14 residues. Trimming stripped 3 bases from V and 1 base from J, with 10 bases between. This CDR3 reads CASSFAVESYEQYF. CDR3 DNA: TGTGCCAGCAGCTTCGCGGTAGAGTCCTACGAGCAGTACTTC. Drawing the rest from reference TRBV11-3 and TRBJ2-7, the complete variable domain is EAGVVQSPRYKIIEKKQPVAFWCNPISGHNTLYWYLQNLGQGPELLIRYENEEAVDDSQLPKDRFSAERLKGVDSTLKIQPAELGDSAVYLCASSFAVESYEQYFGPGTRLTVT.

On this clonotype itself: Since the CDR3 does not end with the conserved phenylalanine or tryptophan, this likely comes from a read error. The DNA is omitted, as the CDR3 cannot be located on it reliably, and the CDR3 follows TCRdb's listing. This sequence joins TRBV2 and TRBJ1-6. The CDR3 is 9 amino acids long, termini counted. Germline lookup yields CDR1 SNHLY and CDR2 FYNNEI. The CDR3 loop is CASRPSLNY.

This clonotype has at least ten counts. The CDR3 coding sequence is TGCAGCGCCGGTGGGACAGGGGTCTCTGGAAACACCATATATTTT. This sequence encodes CSAGGTGVSGNTIYF. This chain joins TRBV29-1 and TRBJ1-3, with TRBD1 matching 10 bases. The junction had 6 bases not matched to a gene; V was cut back by 7 bases and J by 0 bases. Germline values: CDR1 SQVTM, CDR2 ANQGSEA. This CDR3 has 15 amino acids.

Concerning this clonotype itself: A much more abundant neighbour one base away suggests this may be a read error. This sequence joins TRBV7-2 and TRBJ2-7; 12 nucleotides match TRBD2. J lost 2 bases, V lost 1 base, and 12 bases had no gene match. Germline V gene lookup returns CDR1 SGHTA and CDR2 FQGNSA. CDR3 length equals 19 residues. The CDR3 here is CASSLGLGTSGRIPYEQYF. DNA for the CDR3: TGTGCCAGCAGCTTAGGACTTGGGACTAGCGGGCGGATCCCCTACGAGCAGTACTTC.

The sample holds many counts of this clonotype. The chain combines TRBV10-3 with TRBJ1-2; no definite D call. The CDR3 has 13 amino acids. Germline V gene data show CDR1 as ENHRY and CDR2 as SYGVKD. V was cut by 2 bases and J by 3 bases, with 7 bases left in between. Written as DNA, the CDR3 is TGTGCCATCAGTGAGCTGAAGGACTATGGCTACACCTTC. As protein: CAISELKDYGYTF.

This chain uses TRBV20-1 with TRBJ1-2; D is possibly TRBD1 (5 bases). This CDR3 region has 9 residues. V lost 6 bases to trimming and J lost 7 bases, with 6 bases between them. Germline CDR1 and CDR2: DFQATT and SNEGSKA (reference sequence). The CDR3: CSAGTGYTF. In nucleotides, the CDR3 is TGCAGTGCCGGGACTGGCTACACCTTC.

This clonotype has a count of ten or more. The genes are TRBV20-1 and TRBJ1-5; D is ambiguous. The CDR3 loop spans 14 amino acids. Germline values: CDR1 DFQATT, CDR2 SNEGSKA (reference sequence). V was pared by 6 bases and J by 1 base, with 13 bases between. The CDR3 coding sequence is TGCAGTGCCGACCCTCTATCCAGCAATCAGCCCCAGCATTTT. Translating gives CSADPLSSNQPQHF.

This clonotype was seen many times. The gene calls are TRBV19 and TRBJ2-5, with D possibly matching TRBD2 (5 bases). Germline lookup yields CDR1 LNHDA and CDR2 SQIVND (reference sequence). CDR3 size: 13 residues. Trimming took 6 bases from V and 4 from J, leaving 12 bases between them. CDR3 nucleotide sequence: TGTGCCAGTAGCCCCCGAGGAGGAGAGACCCAGTACTTC. It specifies CASSPRGGETQYF.

This clonotype came up a few times. This chain uses TRBV27 with TRBJ1-5, with TRBD1 matching 10 bases. CDR3 length: 13 amino acids. J gave up 4 bases and V 6 bases, and 0 bases lay outside the gene matches. Germline-derived CDR1 and CDR2 are MNHEY and SMNVEV (reference sequence). As DNA, the CDR3 is TGTGCCAGCAGGGACAGGGGGAATCAGCCCCAGCATTTT. It is translated as CASRDRGNQPQHF.

There are a few counts of this clonotype. The chain employs TRBV12-3 or TRBV12-4 and TRBJ1-2, with unresolved D. CDR3 size: 17 residues. V was pared by 3 bases and J by 4 bases, with 21 bases between. The CDR3 nucleotides read TGTGCCAGCAGTTTCGTGGGAGGAGCTACCCCTTTCTATGGCTACACCTTC. It codes for CASSFVGGATPFYGYTF.

The J gene is TRBJ1-3, the V gene TRBV2; possible D gene TRBD1, 5 bases. Deletions cut 6 bases from V and 3 bases from J, with 18 bases between. This CDR3 is 16 amino acids long. Germline CDR1 and CDR2: SNHLY and FYNNEI. CDR3 nucleotides: TGTGCCAGCAGGTGGGGACCGACCGGAAGTGGAAACACCATATATTTT. Amino acid sequence: CASRWGPTGSGNTIYF.